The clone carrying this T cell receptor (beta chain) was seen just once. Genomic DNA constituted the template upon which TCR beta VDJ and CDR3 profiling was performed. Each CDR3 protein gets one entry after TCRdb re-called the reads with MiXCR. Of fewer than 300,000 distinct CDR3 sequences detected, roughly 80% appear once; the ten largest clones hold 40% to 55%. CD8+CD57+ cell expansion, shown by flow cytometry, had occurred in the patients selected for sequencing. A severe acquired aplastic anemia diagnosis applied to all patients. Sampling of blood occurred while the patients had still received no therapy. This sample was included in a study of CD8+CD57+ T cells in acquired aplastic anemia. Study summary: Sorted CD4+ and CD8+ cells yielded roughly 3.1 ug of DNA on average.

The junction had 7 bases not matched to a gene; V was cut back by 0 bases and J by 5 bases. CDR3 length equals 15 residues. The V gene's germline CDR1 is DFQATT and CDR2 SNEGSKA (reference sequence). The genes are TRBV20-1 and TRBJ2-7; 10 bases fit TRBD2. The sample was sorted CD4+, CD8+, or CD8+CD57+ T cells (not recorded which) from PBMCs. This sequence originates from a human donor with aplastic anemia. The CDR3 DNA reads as TGCAGTGCTAGAGATACCCTAGCGGGAGATCACGAGCAGTACTTC. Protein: CSARDTLAGDHEQYF.